A single sample gave rise to the 23 T cell receptor beta chains below, sequenced in a study of chemoradiotherapy in HPV16-positive cancers. Repertoires were generated with immunoSEQ multiplex PCR, while TCRdb's copy carries only in-frame clones and drops some. The sample holds 25,000 to 35,000 clones, more than 80% seen once. The sample consisted of blood, taken from a patient who underwent chemoradiotherapy. The receptors derive from a human donor with HPV-associated anogenital cancer.

V usage is TRBV7-2 and J usage is TRBJ1-2, with D unclear. CDR1 SGHTA and CDR2 FQGNSA come from the germline V gene. The CDR3 is made up of 13 amino acids. The ends were cut back, 2 bases at V and 3 bases at J, with 7 bases in the middle. For the CDR3, the DNA is TGTGCCAGCAGCTTATCCCTCGACTATGGCTACACCTTC. It encodes CASSLSLDYGYTF.

The chain has TRBV9 and TRBJ1-2; 9 bases map to TRBD1. The trim removed 3 bases at V and 4 bases at J, leaving 7 bases unmatched. Germline V gives CDR1 SGDLS, CDR2 YYNGEE. The CDR3 extends over 15 amino acids. The CDR3 spells CASSARTGVGYGYTF. The CDR3 DNA is TGTGCCAGCAGCGCGAGGACAGGGGTGGGCTATGGCTACACCTTC.

This clone was counted between two and nine times. Here the CDR3 reads CAWLPGLHTGELFF. As DNA, the CDR3 is TGTGCCTGGTTACCGGGACTGCACACCGGGGAGCTGTTTTTT. This sequence joins TRBV30 and TRBJ2-2, with D perhaps matching TRBD2 (6 bases). The CDR3 runs 14 residues. Trimming left V 5 bases short and J 3 bases short, with 13 bases between. Germline V gene lookup returns CDR1 GTSNPN and CDR2 SVGIG (reference sequence).

This sequence joins TRBV2 and TRBJ2-1, with 8 nucleotides matching TRBD2. The germline V gene encodes CDR1 SNHLY and CDR2 FYNNEI. V lost 10 bases and J lost 0; bases outside the gene matches: 11. The CDR3 runs 16 residues. CDR3 region: CATAEGGGFSYNEQFF. CDR3 sequence (DNA): TGTGCCACCGCCGAGGGCGGGGGGTTCTCCTACAATGAGCAGTTCTTC.

This rearrangement joins TRBV14 to TRBJ1-2; no definite D call. The CDR3 is made up of 12 amino acids. Germline-derived CDR1 and CDR2 are SGHDN and FVKESK. V was shortened by 4 bases and J by 8 bases, with 11 bases between the two germline ends. In DNA, the CDR3 is TGTGCCAGCAGCCCGGCATTGGGAGGCTACACCTTC. The encoded protein is CASSPALGGYTF.

This clone was seen just once. The chain uses TRBV2 and TRBJ2-2, with 7 nucleotides matching TRBD2. The CDR3 totals 13 residues. The V gene end was trimmed by 6 bases and the J gene end by 7 bases; junction bases not matched to a gene: 5. The germline CDR1 and CDR2 sequences are SNHLY and FYNNEI. The CDR3 sequence: CASRSGGHGELFF. The CDR3 region has the DNA TGTGCCAGCAGGTCGGGGGGTCACGGGGAGCTGTTTTTT.

The V gene is TRBV9, the J gene TRBJ1-2, with unresolved D. The CDR3 has 15 amino acids. The ends were cut back, 2 bases at V and 0 bases at J, with 11 bases in the middle. In germline, CDR1 is SGDLS, CDR2 YYNGEE. The CDR3 DNA reads as TGTGCCAGCAGCGTCGGGCCAAGATCTAACTATGGCTACACCTTC. It codes for CASSVGPRSNYGYTF.

The V gene is TRBV1, the J gene TRBJ2-5; no check of the table's D call, TRBD2, against the DNA was made. TRBV1 is labeled a pseudogene. The CDR3 runs to 18 residues. CDR3: CTSSSRGPTANAQETQYF. CDR3 nucleotide sequence: TGCACCAGCAGCTCGCGGGGGCCTACCGCCAATGCGCAAGAGACCCAGTACTTC.

The V and J genes are TRBV5-4 and TRBJ1-1, with D possibly being TRBD1 (6 bases). The CDR3 is 16 residues long. Trimming left V 0 bases short and J 2 bases short, with 14 bases between. Germline V CDR1 and CDR2: SGHNT, YYREEE (reference sequence). The CDR3 DNA is TGTGCCAGCAGCTTGGACTCTAGACAGGCTAACACTGAAGCTTTCTTT. Amino acid sequence: CASSLDSRQANTEAFF.

This chain links TRBV10-2 with TRBJ2-5; 7 bases are a match to TRBD2. Per germline, CDR1 WSHSY and CDR2 SAAADI. V shed 5 bases and J 5 bases; nucleotides not matched to a gene: 5. This CDR3 has 13 residues. The DNA of the CDR3 is TGCGCCAGCAGTTGGACTAGTCAGGAGACCCAGTACTTC. It is translated as CASSWTSQETQYF.

This clone came up a few times. This chain uses TRBV5-4 with TRBJ1-2; D is uncertain. Trimming removed 4 bases at V and 4 bases at J, with 14 bases between. Germline CDR1 SGHNT, CDR2 YYREEE (reference sequence). The CDR3 is made up of 14 amino acids. The CDR3 reads CASSDKKGLYGYTF. The CDR3 DNA reads as TGTGCCAGCAGCGACAAGAAAGGTCTCTATGGCTACACCTTC.

The chain is built from TRBV2 and TRBJ1-2; the match to TRBD1 covers 7 bases. The CDR3 consists of 14 residues. Germline CDR1 and CDR2: SNHLY and FYNNEI. The trim removed 7 bases at V and 6 bases at J, leaving 11 bases unmatched. CDR3 sequence: CASNIDRVVDGYTF. The CDR3 coding sequence is TGTGCCAGCAATATAGACAGGGTGGTTGATGGCTACACCTTC. The full variable domain, its missing parts supplied by reference TRBV2 and TRBJ1-2, is EPEVTQTPSHQVTQMGQEVILRCVPISNHLYFYWYRQILGQKVEFLVSFYNNEISEKSEIFDDQFSVERPDGSNFTLKIRSTKLEDSAMYFCASNIDRVVDGYTFGSGTRLTVV.

This chain links TRBV11-2 with TRBJ2-2, with D tentatively TRBD2 (5 bases). Trimming took off 2 bases at V and 1 base at J, with 11 bases between the two ends. CDR3 size: 16 residues. The germline V gene encodes CDR1 SGHAT and CDR2 FQNNGV. Here the CDR3 DNA reads TGTGCCAGCAGCTTAAAACTAGGAGAGAACACCGGGGAGCTGTTTTTT. This encodes CASSLKLGENTGELFF.

This clone showed up just once. This chain links TRBV4-1 with TRBJ2-1, with D unclear. The ends were cut back, 0 bases at V and 4 bases at J, with 10 bases in the middle. CDR1 MGHRA and CDR2 YSYEKL come from the germline V gene. CDR3 length equals 15 residues. The CDR3 loop is CASSQEASPYNEQFF. In nucleotides, the CDR3 is TGCGCCAGCAGCCAAGAGGCCAGCCCTTACAATGAGCAGTTCTTC.

This clone has just a few counts. The CDR3 here is CASRDGGDGYTF. For the CDR3, the DNA is TGTGCCAGCAGGGATGGGGGGGACGGCTACACCTTC. The rearrangement joins TRBV6-1 to TRBJ1-2; tentatively, D is TRBD1 (5 bases). There are 12 residues in the CDR3. V shed 6 bases and J shed 8 bases, with 13 bases lying between them. Germline V CDR1 and CDR2: MNHNS, SASEGT.

The chain couples TRBV18 to TRBJ2-7, with TRBD1 identical over 8 bases. Germline CDR1 is KGHSH and CDR2 is LQKENI. V dropped 3 bases and J dropped 0; count of bases not matched to a gene: 19. The CDR3 sequence is 20 residues long. The CDR3 loop reads CASSPPGAGGFKPFSYEQYF. CDR3 sequence (DNA): TGTGCCAGCTCACCTCCCGGGGCAGGGGGCTTCAAACCCTTCTCCTACGAGCAGTACTTC.

The DNA of the CDR3 is TGTGCCAGCAGCGTATTGACTAAGAACACTGAAGCTTTCTTT. It encodes CASSVLTKNTEAFF. V is TRBV9 and J is TRBJ1-1, with D unclear. Germline CDR1 reads SGDLS; CDR2 reads YYNGEE. Trimming pared 1 base from V and 1 base from J, leaving 8 bases between. The CDR3 is 14 residues long. Full variable domain (missing parts from reference TRBV9 and TRBJ1-1): DSGVTQTPKHLITATGQRVTLRCSPRSGDLSVYWYQQSLDQGLQFLIQYYNGEERAKGNILERFSAQQFPDLHSELNLSSLELGDSALYFCASSVLTKNTEAFFGQGTRLTVV.

V gene TRBV14 combines with J gene TRBJ2-7, with D uncertain. The germline V gene encodes CDR1 SGHDN and CDR2 FVKESK. The CDR3 totals 14 residues. The ends were cut back, 0 bases at V and 1 base at J, with 7 bases in the middle. CDR3 coding DNA: TGTGCCAGCAGCCAAGATGAGGTGTCCTACGAGCAGTACGTC. It translates to CASSQDEVSYEQYV.

The chain recombines TRBV2 with TRBJ1-5; D is ambiguous. V lost 3 bases and J 3 bases, leaving 9 bases between the germline ends. Germline-derived CDR1 and CDR2 are SNHLY and FYNNEI. This CDR3 has 14 amino acids. CDR3 sequence: CASSDQGNNQPQHF. The CDR3 region has the DNA TGTGCCAGCAGTGATCAAGGGAACAATCAGCCCCAGCATTTT.

V usage is TRBV6-5 and J usage is TRBJ2-5; D uncertain. Germline V gene lookup returns CDR1 MNHEY and CDR2 SVGAGI. The CDR3 covers 12 residues. V was cut by 7 bases and J by 5 bases, with 11 bases left in between. The chain's CDR3 is CASKTDLETQYF. CDR3 coding DNA: TGTGCCAGCAAAACCGACCTGGAGACCCAGTACTTC.

The rearrangement joins TRBV4-1 to TRBJ1-2; no reliable D call. Per germline, CDR1 MGHRA and CDR2 YSYEKL. This CDR3 is 14 amino acids long. Trimming stripped 0 bases from V and 4 bases from J, with 9 bases between. The CDR3: CASSQDLRSYGYTF. The DNA for the CDR3 is TGCGCCAGCAGCCAAGATTTGCGTAGCTATGGCTACACCTTC.

The V gene is TRBV21-1, the J gene TRBJ2-2. TRBV21-1 is designated a pseudogene. CDR3 size: 12 residues. CDR3 bases: TGTGCCAGCAGCAAAGCCACCGGGGAGCTGTTTTTT. Translated, it gives CASSKATGELFF.

The V call is TRBV5-6, the J call TRBJ1-2, with D perhaps matching TRBD1 (6 bases). V lost 4 bases to trimming and J lost 8 bases, with 21 bases between them. The CDR3 loop spans 15 amino acids. From germline, CDR1 is SGHDT and CDR2 YYEEEE. CDR3 in amino acids: CASSPEASGAQGYTF. In DNA, the CDR3 is TGTGCCAGCAGCCCTGAGGCGTCAGGGGCGCAAGGCTACACCTTC.